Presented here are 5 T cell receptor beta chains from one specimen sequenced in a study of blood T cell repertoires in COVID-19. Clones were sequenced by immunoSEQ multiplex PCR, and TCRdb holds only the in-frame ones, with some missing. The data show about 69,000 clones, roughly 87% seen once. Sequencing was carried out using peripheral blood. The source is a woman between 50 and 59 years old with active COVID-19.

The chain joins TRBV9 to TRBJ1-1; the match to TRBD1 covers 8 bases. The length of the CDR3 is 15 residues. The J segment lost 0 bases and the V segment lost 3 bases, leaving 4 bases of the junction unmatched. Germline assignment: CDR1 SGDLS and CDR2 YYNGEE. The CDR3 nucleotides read TGTGCCAGCAGCGAGGGGACAGGCCTGAACACTGAAGCTTTCTTT. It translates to CASSEGTGLNTEAFF.

The CDR3 sequence: CASSLVLAGPNEQFF. The DNA of the CDR3 is TGTGCCAGCAGCTTAGTACTAGCGGGCCCCAATGAGCAGTTCTTC. The gene calls are TRBV11-3 and TRBJ2-1; 9 nucleotides match TRBD2. There are 15 residues in the CDR3. Germline CDR1 reads SGHNT; CDR2 reads YENEEA. V trimming: 1 base; J trimming: 6 bases; junction bases outside the gene matches: 4.

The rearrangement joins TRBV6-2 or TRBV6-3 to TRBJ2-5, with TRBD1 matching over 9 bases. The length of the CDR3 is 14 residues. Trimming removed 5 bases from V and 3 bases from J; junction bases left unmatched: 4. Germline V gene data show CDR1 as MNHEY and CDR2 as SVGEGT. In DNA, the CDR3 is TGTGCCAGCAGTCGAAGGACAGGGGAAGAGACCCAGTACTTC. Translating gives CASSRRTGEETQYF.

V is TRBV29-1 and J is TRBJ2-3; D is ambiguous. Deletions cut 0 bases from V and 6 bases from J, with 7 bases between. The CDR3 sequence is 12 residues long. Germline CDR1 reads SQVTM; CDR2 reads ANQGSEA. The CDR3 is CSVEDAGDTQYF. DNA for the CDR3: TGCAGCGTTGAAGACGCCGGGGATACGCAGTATTTT.

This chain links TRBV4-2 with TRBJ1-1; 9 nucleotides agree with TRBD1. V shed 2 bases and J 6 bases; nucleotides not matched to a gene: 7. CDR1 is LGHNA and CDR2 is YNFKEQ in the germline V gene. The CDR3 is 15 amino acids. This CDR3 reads CASSQSQGAVSEAFF. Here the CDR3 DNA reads TGTGCCAGCAGCCAATCACAGGGGGCAGTGTCTGAAGCTTTCTTT.